This TCR beta chain was profiled in a study of T cells in Graves' hyperthyroidism and ophthalmopathy. It was RNA transcripts that yielded the amplified TCR beta CDR3 regions. The TCR CDR3 was amplified in a first-round RT-PCR using the HTBI primer set. TCRdb re-called the multiplex PCR reads with MiXCR, one entry per CDR3 protein. Of about 270,000 distinct CDR3 sequences listed, 20% to 25% are singletons. This clonotype was observed a few times. CDR3 length equals 15 residues. Germline V gene data show CDR1 as SGHTS and CDR2 as YDEGEE. Trimming removed 4 bases at V and 0 bases at J, with 11 bases between.

The chain recombines TRBV5-8 with TRBJ2-4, with no clear D. The sample was blood. This receptor was identified in a man under 40 with Graves' ophthalmopathy. This CDR3 reads CASSPGWLAKNIQYF. As DNA, the CDR3 is TGTGCCAGCAGCCCCGGGTGGCTAGCCAAAAACATTCAGTACTTC.